These T cell receptor beta chains were read from a single sample in a study of T cells in localized non-small cell lung cancer. Libraries were prepared by immunoSEQ multiplex PCR; TCRdb keeps only in-frame clonotypes and omits some of them. In the table there are tens of thousands of clones, around 93% of which are singletons. Source: peripheral blood, taken before any cancer treatment. Receptors were obtained from a female donor aged 60 or older with stage I lung adenocarcinoma. The CDR3 runs from the conserved cysteine through the conserved F or W. The D gene is left open where the match is weak. Clone size appears in some rows only: once, few, many, or a class for an expanded clone.

d_call: NA; j_call: TRBJ1-1; clone_size: NA; v_call: TRBV23-1; cdr3_aa: CASTPGRNTEAFF; cdr3_nt: TGCGCCAGCACCCCGGGACGAAACACTGAAGCTTTCTTT
d_call: TRBD2; j_call: TRBJ2-1; clone_size: NA; v_call: TRBV2; cdr3_aa: CASTRSGRGYNEQFF; cdr3_nt: TGTGCCAGCACCCGTAGCGGGAGGGGCTACAATGAGCAGTTCTTC
d_call: NA; j_call: TRBJ2-3; clone_size: NA; v_call: TRBV9; cdr3_aa: CASSVQPGDTQYF; cdr3_nt: TGTGCCAGCAGCGTACAGCCCGGAGATACGCAGTATTTT
d_call: NA; j_call: TRBJ2-1; clone_size: NA; v_call: TRBV6-1; cdr3_aa: CASSEVGVRQFF; cdr3_nt: TGTGCCAGCAGTGAAGTGGGCGTGAGACAGTTCTTC
d_call: NA; j_call: TRBJ1-1; clone_size: NA; v_call: TRBV29-1; cdr3_aa: CSVVLVGTEAFF; cdr3_nt: TGCAGCGTTGTATTAGTGGGAACTGAAGCTTTCTTT
d_call: NA; j_call: TRBJ1-5; clone_size: once; v_call: TRBV10-3; cdr3_aa: CAISESTGGGNQPQHF; cdr3_nt: TGTGCCATCAGTGAGTCGACGGGAGGGGGCAATCAGCCCCAGCATTTT
d_call: TRBD2; j_call: TRBJ2-2; clone_size: NA; v_call: TRBV7-8; cdr3_aa: CASNKLAGGSNTGELFF; cdr3_nt: TGTGCCAGCAATAAACTAGCGGGGGGCTCGAACACCGGGGAGCTGTTTTTT
d_call: TRBD1; j_call: TRBJ1-2; clone_size: NA; v_call: TRBV19; cdr3_aa: CASSMDRAIYGYTF; cdr3_nt: TGTGCCAGTAGTATGGACAGGGCCATCTATGGCTACACCTTC
d_call: NA; j_call: TRBJ1-1; clone_size: NA; v_call: TRBV28; cdr3_aa: CAAQGRSNTEAFF; cdr3_nt: TGTGCCGCACAGGGCAGGTCGAACACTGAAGCTTTCTTT
d_call: NA; j_call: TRBJ1-2; clone_size: NA; v_call: TRBV4-3; cdr3_aa: CASSQVGQGNNYGYTF; cdr3_nt: TGCGCCAGCAGCCAAGTTGGTCAGGGGAACAACTATGGCTACACCTTC
d_call: NA; j_call: TRBJ1-1; clone_size: few; v_call: TRBV6-1; cdr3_aa: CASSEAGFMNTEAFF; cdr3_nt: TGTGCCAGCAGTGAAGCCGGGTTCATGAACACTGAAGCTTTCTTT
d_call: TRBD1; j_call: TRBJ1-1; clone_size: NA; v_call: TRBV9; cdr3_aa: CASSSGQGSTEAFF; cdr3_nt: TGTGCCAGCAGCTCGGGACAGGGCAGCACTGAAGCTTTCTTT
d_call: NA; j_call: TRBJ1-1; clone_size: NA; v_call: TRBV25-1; cdr3_aa: CASSEWGAGGAFF; cdr3_nt: TGTGCCAGCAGTGAATGGGGCGCCGGCGGGGCTTTCTTT
d_call: TRBD2; j_call: TRBJ2-2; clone_size: NA; v_call: TRBV7-9; cdr3_aa: CASSPSGGDTGELFF; cdr3_nt: TGTGCCAGCAGCCCTAGCGGGGGAGACACCGGGGAGCTGTTTTTT
d_call: NA; j_call: TRBJ1-2; clone_size: few; v_call: TRBV7-3; cdr3_aa: CASSRGDGYTF; cdr3_nt: TGTGCCAGCAGCCGAGGGGATGGCTACACCTTC
d_call: NA; j_call: TRBJ2-2; clone_size: NA; v_call: TRBV9; cdr3_aa: CASSPRQLYGELFF; cdr3_nt: TGTGCCAGCAGCCCCCGACAGTTGTACGGGGAGCTGTTTTTT
d_call: TRBD1; j_call: TRBJ1-5; clone_size: NA; v_call: TRBV6-5; cdr3_aa: CASSQGQAYQPQHF; cdr3_nt: TGTGCCAGCAGCCAGGGACAGGCCTATCAGCCCCAGCATTTT
d_call: TRBD1; j_call: TRBJ1-2; clone_size: NA; v_call: TRBV9; cdr3_aa: CASSGGQGYGYTF; cdr3_nt: TGTGCCAGCAGCGGGGGACAGGGGTATGGCTACACCTTC
d_call: TRBD1; j_call: TRBJ2-7; clone_size: NA; v_call: TRBV28; cdr3_aa: CASSSGQGARYEQYF; cdr3_nt: TGTGCCAGCAGTTCAGGGCAGGGGGCACGATACGAGCAGTACTTC
d_call: TRBD1; j_call: TRBJ2-3; clone_size: NA; v_call: TRBV13; cdr3_aa: CASSSGTGFRNTQYF; cdr3_nt: TGTGCCAGCAGCTCCGGGACAGGGTTTCGGAACACGCAGTATTTT
d_call: TRBD1; j_call: TRBJ1-4; clone_size: NA; v_call: TRBV5-4; cdr3_aa: CASSLGRGFPSNEKLFF; cdr3_nt: TGTGCCAGCAGCTTAGGCAGGGGGTTCCCATCTAATGAAAAACTGTTTTTT
d_call: NA; j_call: TRBJ1-1; clone_size: NA; v_call: TRBV28; cdr3_aa: CASRTGTLNTEAFF; cdr3_nt: TGTGCCAGCAGAACCGGGACACTGAACACTGAAGCTTTCTTT
d_call: TRBD2; j_call: TRBJ2-5; clone_size: NA; v_call: TRBV15; cdr3_aa: CATSRDTSGKETQYF; cdr3_nt: TGTGCCACCAGCAGAGACACTAGCGGGAAAGAGACCCAGTACTTC
d_call: TRBD1; j_call: TRBJ2-3; clone_size: NA; v_call: TRBV4-1; cdr3_aa: CASSLGQGATDTQYF; cdr3_nt: TGCGCCAGCAGCTTGGGACAGGGGGCGACAGATACGCAGTATTTT
d_call: NA; j_call: TRBJ1-1; clone_size: few; v_call: TRBV9; cdr3_aa: CASSTLPSGNTEAFF; cdr3_nt: TGTGCCAGCAGCACATTGCCCTCGGGGAACACTGAAGCTTTCTTT
d_call: TRBD2; j_call: TRBJ2-3; clone_size: NA; v_call: TRBV6-1; cdr3_aa: CASSDLGLAGGPDTQYF; cdr3_nt: TGTGCCAGCAGTGACCTGGGACTAGCGGGAGGCCCAGATACGCAGTATTTT
d_call: NA; j_call: TRBJ2-2; clone_size: medium-sized; v_call: TRBV18; cdr3_aa: CASSPRTANTGELFF; cdr3_nt: TGTGCCAGCTCACCACGGACAGCGAACACCGGGGAGCTGTTTTTT
d_call: TRBD2; j_call: TRBJ2-7; clone_size: NA; v_call: TRBV9; cdr3_aa: CASSVALGTSDEQYF; cdr3_nt: TGTGCCAGCAGCGTCGCTCTCGGGACTAGTGACGAGCAGTACTTC
d_call: NA; j_call: TRBJ1-4; clone_size: NA; v_call: TRBV30; cdr3_aa: CAWSGDGLREKLFF; cdr3_nt: TGTGCCTGGAGTGGCGACGGTCTCAGGGAAAAACTGTTTTTT
d_call: NA; j_call: TRBJ1-1; clone_size: NA; v_call: TRBV28; cdr3_aa: CASHPSGVTEAFF; cdr3_nt: TGTGCCAGCCACCCATCGGGAGTCACTGAAGCTTTCTTT
d_call: TRBD1; j_call: TRBJ2-5; clone_size: NA; v_call: TRBV27; cdr3_aa: CASSLSGQGARETQYF; cdr3_nt: TGTGCCAGCAGCCTTTCGGGACAGGGGGCCCGGGAGACCCAGTACTTC
d_call: NA; j_call: TRBJ2-3; clone_size: NA; v_call: TRBV7-2; cdr3_aa: CASSLAHRGDTQYF; cdr3_nt: TGTGCCAGCAGCTTAGCGCATAGGGGAGATACGCAGTATTTT
d_call: NA; j_call: TRBJ2-1; clone_size: once; v_call: TRBV11-2; cdr3_aa: CASSLDGLYYNEQFF; cdr3_nt: TGTGCCAGCAGCTTAGACGGACTATACTACAATGAGCAGTTCTTC
d_call: TRBD2; j_call: TRBJ2-3; clone_size: NA; v_call: TRBV5-1; cdr3_aa: CASSLLSGASTDTQYF; cdr3_nt: TGCGCCAGCAGCCTACTAAGCGGGGCAAGCACAGATACGCAGTATTTT
d_call: TRBD1; j_call: TRBJ2-1; clone_size: NA; v_call: TRBV4-1; cdr3_aa: CASSQVGTGGGNEQFF; cdr3_nt: TGCGCCAGCAGCCAAGTAGGGACAGGGGGAGGGAATGAGCAGTTCTTC
d_call: NA; j_call: TRBJ2-5; clone_size: few; v_call: TRBV5-4; cdr3_aa: CASTRAGVEETQYF; cdr3_nt: TGTGCCAGCACTAGGGCAGGCGTTGAAGAGACCCAGTACTTC
d_call: NA; j_call: TRBJ1-1; clone_size: NA; v_call: TRBV4-3; cdr3_aa: CASSQDVRGTEAFF; cdr3_nt: TGCGCCAGCAGCCAAGATGTGAGGGGGACTGAAGCTTTCTTT
d_call: NA; j_call: TRBJ2-1; clone_size: NA; v_call: TRBV7-3; cdr3_aa: CASSLTYFDEQFF; cdr3_nt: TGTGCCAGCAGCTTAACTTACTTCGATGAGCAGTTCTTC
d_call: NA; j_call: TRBJ2-1; clone_size: NA; v_call: TRBV18; cdr3_aa: CASSPLSGANNEQFF; cdr3_nt: TGTGCCAGCTCACCACTTTCCGGAGCCAACAATGAGCAGTTCTTC
d_call: NA; j_call: TRBJ1-1; clone_size: NA; v_call: TRBV4-3; cdr3_aa: CASSQDLDPKNTEAFF; cdr3_nt: TGCGCCAGCAGCCAAGACTTGGACCCGAAGAACACTGAAGCTTTCTTT
d_call: TRBD1; j_call: TRBJ2-2; clone_size: NA; v_call: TRBV19; cdr3_aa: CASRTGGSGTGELFF; cdr3_nt: TGTGCCAGTAGAACAGGGGGGTCGGGAACCGGGGAGCTGTTTTTT
d_call: TRBD1; j_call: TRBJ1-5; clone_size: NA; v_call: TRBV7-8; cdr3_aa: CASSLAQGARNQPQHF; cdr3_nt: TGTGCCAGCAGCTTAGCCCAGGGGGCGCGCAATCAGCCCCAGCATTTT
d_call: TRBD2; j_call: TRBJ2-3; clone_size: NA; v_call: TRBV5-4; cdr3_aa: CASSQVGTSLGGTDTQYF; cdr3_nt: TGTGCCAGCAGCCAAGTGGGGACTAGCTTGGGGGGCACAGATACGCAGTATTTT
d_call: NA; j_call: TRBJ2-5; clone_size: NA; v_call: TRBV5-1; cdr3_aa: CASTRPEDRPQETQYF; cdr3_nt: TGCGCCAGCACCCGTCCCGAAGACAGGCCCCAAGAGACCCAGTACTTC
d_call: NA; j_call: TRBJ2-1; clone_size: NA; v_call: TRBV5-4; cdr3_aa: CASAPPPGYNEQFF; cdr3_nt: TGTGCCAGCGCCCCACCTCCCGGATACAATGAGCAGTTCTTC
d_call: NA; j_call: TRBJ1-5; clone_size: NA; v_call: TRBV11-2; cdr3_aa: CASSLVGGGNQPQHF; cdr3_nt: TGTGCCAGCAGCTTAGTAGGAGGGGGCAATCAGCCCCAGCATTTT
d_call: NA; j_call: TRBJ1-1; clone_size: NA; v_call: TRBV6-5; cdr3_aa: CASSYPSGPGNTEAFF; cdr3_nt: TGTGCCAGCAGTTACCCGTCGGGTCCCGGAAACACTGAAGCTTTCTTT
d_call: TRBD1; j_call: TRBJ1-1; clone_size: few; v_call: TRBV7-9; cdr3_aa: CASSFPSQGAGNEAFF; cdr3_nt: TGTGCCAGCAGCTTCCCTTCACAGGGGGCAGGGAATGAAGCTTTCTTT
d_call: TRBD2; j_call: TRBJ2-1; clone_size: NA; v_call: TRBV4-2; cdr3_aa: CASSQDRLFGGDEQFF; cdr3_nt: TGTGCCAGCAGCCAAGATCGCCTATTCGGGGGGGATGAGCAGTTCTTC
d_call: NA; j_call: TRBJ2-3; clone_size: NA; v_call: TRBV2; cdr3_aa: CASSDGRADTQYF; cdr3_nt: TGTGCCAGCAGTGACGGTCGGGCAGATACGCAGTATTTT
d_call: TRBD1; j_call: TRBJ1-2; clone_size: NA; v_call: TRBV19; cdr3_aa: CASRFGTVYGYTF; cdr3_nt: TGTGCCAGTAGGTTCGGGACAGTCTATGGCTACACCTTC
d_call: TRBD1; j_call: TRBJ1-5; clone_size: NA; v_call: TRBV18; cdr3_aa: CASSRLTGGDQPQHF; cdr3_nt: TGTGCCAGCTCACGCCTGACAGGGGGGGATCAGCCCCAGCATTTT
d_call: TRBD2; j_call: TRBJ2-1; clone_size: NA; v_call: TRBV11-3; cdr3_aa: CASSRGTSGSNEQFF; cdr3_nt: TGTGCCAGCAGCCGCGGGACTAGCGGGAGTAATGAGCAGTTCTTC